Below, 14 T cell receptor beta chains from the same sample are listed, as sequenced in a study of OX40 agonist ivuxolimab in advanced cancers. The protocol was immunoSEQ multiplex PCR, while the TCRdb copy is restricted to in-frame clones and leaves out a portion. The sample carries under 55,000 clones, roughly 90% recorded once. The sequencing used CD4+ or CD8+ T cells sorted from blood, collected in a trial of the OX40 agonist ivuxolimab. These receptors all come from an adult with an advanced solid tumor such as melanoma, head and neck, liver or kidney cancer.

This rearrangement joins TRBV7-9 to TRBJ2-7; 8 bases align to TRBD2. This CDR3 comprises 15 residues. Trimming took 5 bases from V and 0 from J; bases not matched to a gene: 6. The germline CDR1 and CDR2 sequences are SEHNR and FQNEAQ (reference sequence). The CDR3 protein is CASSQAGAISYEQYF. Here the CDR3 DNA reads TGTGCCAGCAGCCAAGCGGGGGCGATCTCCTACGAGCAGTACTTC.

The chain carries TRBV5-1 and TRBJ2-6; weak D call: TRBD1 (5 bases). This CDR3 has 16 residues. V was cut by 7 bases and J by 1 base, with 15 bases left in between. CDR1 SGHRS and CDR2 YFSETQ come from the germline V gene. The CDR3 spells CASQGPTTSGANVLTF. CDR3 DNA: TGCGCCAGCCAGGGCCCCACCACATCTGGGGCCAACGTCCTGACTTTC.

Only one count was recorded for this clone. This CDR3 reads CASSLLSREKLFF. The CDR3 DNA follows: TGTGCCAGCAGCTTACTGAGCCGGGAAAAACTGTTTTTT. This sequence joins TRBV7-9 and TRBJ1-4; D remains ambiguous. Germline CDR1 is SEHNR and CDR2 is FQNEAQ (reference sequence). The CDR3 contains 13 residues. Trimming took off 2 bases at V and 8 bases at J, with 9 bases between the two ends. Full variable domain (outside the CDR3, taken from reference TRBV7-9 and TRBJ1-4): DTGVSQNPRHKITKRGQNVTFRCDPISEHNRLYWYRQTLGQGPEFLTYFQNEAQLEKSRLLSDRFSAERPKGSFSTLEIQRTEQGDSAMYLCASSLLSREKLFFGSGTQLSVL.

The genes are TRBV11-2 and TRBJ2-5, with 7 bases lining up with TRBD1. The CDR3 totals 15 residues. Losses at the gene ends were 6 bases for V and 2 bases for J; bases not matched to a gene: 9. Germline CDR1 and CDR2: SGHAT and FQNNGV. DNA of the CDR3: TGTGCCAGCAGTCTAAGACCGGGACAGCAAGAGACCCAGTACTTC. Translation gives CASSLRPGQQETQYF.

This chain links TRBV5-1 with TRBJ2-7; TRBD1 agrees at 10 bases. The CDR3 loop spans 15 amino acids. The trim removed 4 bases at V and 3 bases at J, leaving 7 bases unmatched. Germline V CDR1 and CDR2: SGHRS, YFSETQ. The CDR3 sequence: CASSQTRDRGYEQYF. The CDR3 coding sequence is TGCGCCAGCAGCCAGACCCGGGACAGGGGCTACGAGCAGTACTTC.

This chain uses TRBV5-4 with TRBJ2-5; 7 nucleotides line up with TRBD1. The end of the DNA is better explained by TRBJ2-7, so the J call may be wrong. Germline CDR1 SGHNT, CDR2 YYREEE (reference sequence). The CDR3 covers 15 residues. The CDR3 is CASSSPGQPFYEQYF. As DNA, the CDR3 is TGTGCCAGCAGCTCCCCGGGACAGCCCTTCTACGAGCAGTACTTC.

The V gene is TRBV5-4, the J gene TRBJ2-5; TRBD2 aligns across 11 bases. The CDR3 totals 15 residues. The junction had 5 bases not matched to a gene; V was cut back by 4 bases and J by 3 bases. Germline values: CDR1 SGHNT, CDR2 YYREEE (reference sequence). CDR3 sequence: CASSAGTSGEETQYF. The CDR3 DNA sequence: TGTGCCAGCAGCGCCGGGACTAGCGGTGAAGAGACCCAGTACTTC.

The chain combines TRBV27 with TRBJ2-7, with D possibly called TRBD1 or TRBD2 (5 bases each). Germline V gene sequence: CDR1 MNHEY, CDR2 SMNVEV (reference sequence). Trimming took off 4 bases at V and 2 bases at J, with 15 bases between the two ends. The CDR3 is 15 amino acids. For the CDR3, the DNA is TGTGCCAGCAGTTCCAAGCTGGGGCGGGCCTACGAGCAGTACTTC. This translates into CASSSKLGRAYEQYF.

This chain connects TRBV7-8 to TRBJ2-1, with 11 positions matching TRBD2. CDR1 and CDR2 (germline): SGHVS, FQNEAQ. CDR3 size: 17 residues. The J segment lost 5 bases and the V segment lost 5 bases, leaving 11 bases of the junction unmatched. This CDR3 is CASSPRGTSGVNNEQFF. The DNA for the CDR3 is TGTGCCAGCAGCCCGCGGGGGACTAGCGGTGTAAACAATGAGCAGTTCTTC.

The sample holds one count of this clone. The genes are TRBV5-4 and TRBJ1-1; D is unclear. The CDR3 contains 11 residues. Trimming left V 4 bases short and J 8 bases short, with 9 bases between. Germline V gene data show CDR1 as SGHNT and CDR2 as YYREEE (reference sequence). DNA of the CDR3: TGTGCCAGCAGCAATCGAGCCGAAGCTTTCTTT. It encodes CASSNRAEAFF.

The rearrangement joins TRBV7-8 to TRBJ2-5; 7 bases line up with TRBD2. The J call is doubtful: the DNA matches TRBJ2-7 better. Germline V gene lookup returns CDR1 SGHVS and CDR2 FQNEAQ. The CDR3 has 14 amino acids. CDR3 in DNA: TGTGCCAGCAGCCCAGCGGGGCCCTCCTACGAGCAGTACTTC. This sequence encodes CASSPAGPSYEQYF.

The V gene is TRBV13, the J gene TRBJ2-1; TRBD2 matches 12 bases. J gave up 5 bases and V 5 bases, and 4 bases lay outside the gene matches. The CDR3 covers 15 residues. The germline V gene has CDR1 PRHDT and CDR2 FYEKMQ (reference sequence). CDR3 sequence: CASSPRTSGDNEQFF. The DNA of the CDR3 is TGTGCCAGCAGCCCTCGGACTAGCGGGGACAATGAGCAGTTCTTC.

This clone was found a few times. The J gene is TRBJ1-1, the V gene TRBV4-2; TRBD1 might be the D (6 bases). Germline V CDR1 and CDR2: LGHNA, YNFKEQ. V was trimmed by 5 bases and J by 5 bases, leaving 12 bases between them. This CDR3 is 13 amino acids long. The CDR3 sequence: CASSWRGGTEAFF. The CDR3 nucleotides are TGTGCCAGCAGCTGGAGAGGGGGTACTGAAGCTTTCTTT.

This chain joins TRBV27 and TRBJ2-7; 7 nucleotides agree with TRBD1. V lost 5 bases and J lost 4; bases outside the gene matches: 8. This CDR3 has 14 amino acids. Germline-derived CDR1 and CDR2 are MNHEY and SMNVEV (reference sequence). CDR3 amino acids: CASSPRTGLYEQYF. The CDR3 DNA reads as TGTGCCAGCAGTCCCCGGACAGGTCTATACGAGCAGTACTTC.